The entry below gives a single T cell receptor (beta chain) sequence along with its context. Its matching antigen is unknown. These data come from a study of T cell responses to AZD1222 COVID-19 vaccine. Across the study: Analysis merged second doses at about 4 or about 12 weeks. Study-wide findings and caveats: Recipients of two AZD1222 doses showed rising Spike-specific TCR breadth and depth. Nearly half of spike-specific TCRs reportedly go after variant regions that carry no mutations.

Clones were read by immunoSEQ multiplex PCR, and TCRdb kept only the in-frame ones, dropping some. The sample has some 150,000 clones; approximately 88% are singletons. The CDR3 runs to 16 residues. Unmatched junction bases numbered 9, after V lost 1 base and J lost 7 bases. The germline CDR1 and CDR2 sequences are LGHNA and YSLEER. The V and J genes are TRBV4-3 and TRBJ2-1; 8 bases are shared with TRBD1. The receptor was isolated from an adult in good health. This material consisted of peripheral blood, taken on day 0 of AZD1222 vaccination. CDR3 sequence: CASSQALGQGGNEQFF. For the CDR3, the DNA is TGCGCCAGCAGCCAAGCCCTTGGACAGGGCGGGAATGAGCAGTTCTTC.